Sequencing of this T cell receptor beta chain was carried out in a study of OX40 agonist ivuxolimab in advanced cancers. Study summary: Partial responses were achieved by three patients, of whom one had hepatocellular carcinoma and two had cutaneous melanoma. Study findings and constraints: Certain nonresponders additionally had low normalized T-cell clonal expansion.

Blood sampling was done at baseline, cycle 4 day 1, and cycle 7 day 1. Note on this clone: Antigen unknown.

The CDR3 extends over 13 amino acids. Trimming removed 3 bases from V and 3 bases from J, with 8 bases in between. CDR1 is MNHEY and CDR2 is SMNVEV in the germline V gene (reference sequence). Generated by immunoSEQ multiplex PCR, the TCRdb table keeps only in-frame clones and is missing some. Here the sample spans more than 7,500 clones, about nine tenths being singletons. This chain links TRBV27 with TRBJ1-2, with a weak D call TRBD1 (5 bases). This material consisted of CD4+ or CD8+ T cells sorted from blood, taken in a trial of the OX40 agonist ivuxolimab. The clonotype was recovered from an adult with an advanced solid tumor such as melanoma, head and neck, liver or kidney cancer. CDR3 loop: CASSLGLDYGYTF. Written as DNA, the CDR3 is TGTGCCAGCAGTTTGGGACTGGACTATGGCTACACCTTC.